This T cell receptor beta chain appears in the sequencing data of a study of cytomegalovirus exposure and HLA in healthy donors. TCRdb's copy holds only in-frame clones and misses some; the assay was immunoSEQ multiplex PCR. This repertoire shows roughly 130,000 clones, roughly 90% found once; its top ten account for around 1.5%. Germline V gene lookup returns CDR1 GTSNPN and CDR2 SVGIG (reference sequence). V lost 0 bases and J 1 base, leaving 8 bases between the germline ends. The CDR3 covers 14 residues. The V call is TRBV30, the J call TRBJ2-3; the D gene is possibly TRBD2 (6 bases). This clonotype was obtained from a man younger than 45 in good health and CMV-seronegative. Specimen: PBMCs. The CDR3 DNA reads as TGTGCCTGGAGTGTTAGCGGTGGCACAGATACGCAGTATTTT. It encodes CAWSVSGGTDTQYF.